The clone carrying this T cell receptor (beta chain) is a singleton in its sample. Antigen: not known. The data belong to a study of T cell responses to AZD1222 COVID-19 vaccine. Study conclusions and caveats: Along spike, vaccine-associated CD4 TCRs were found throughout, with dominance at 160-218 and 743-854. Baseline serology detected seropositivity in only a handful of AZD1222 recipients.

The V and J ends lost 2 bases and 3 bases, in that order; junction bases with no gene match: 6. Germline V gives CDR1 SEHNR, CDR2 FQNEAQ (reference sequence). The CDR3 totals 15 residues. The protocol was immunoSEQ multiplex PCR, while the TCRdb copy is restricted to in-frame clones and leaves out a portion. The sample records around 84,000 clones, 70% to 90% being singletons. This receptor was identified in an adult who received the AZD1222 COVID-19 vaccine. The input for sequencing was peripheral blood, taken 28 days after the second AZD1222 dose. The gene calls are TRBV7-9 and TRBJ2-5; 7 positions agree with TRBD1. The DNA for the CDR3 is TGTGCCAGCAGCTTAAGGGGGACAGACGAAGAGACCCAGTACTTC. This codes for CASSLRGTDEETQYF.